What follows are 9 T cell receptor beta chains derived from one specimen sequenced in a study of shared clonotypes between healthy human individuals. Using immunoSEQ multiplex PCR, the repertoire was profiled, and TCRdb retains in-frame clones only, with some absent. The repertoire holds roughly 720,000 clones, with about nine tenths as singletons. The sequenced sample was memory CD8+ T cells from PBMCs. The subset denotes: CD45RO+ cells pooled with CCR7-negative TemRA cells. These receptor sequences come from a man younger than 35 in good health. Some clones in this sample may be carry-over from other donors' samples.

The chain combines TRBV27 with TRBJ1-1, with D uncertain. The length of the CDR3 is 15 residues. The V end was cut by 3 bases, the J end by 10 bases, with 21 bases between. CDR1 is MNHEY and CDR2 is SMNVEV in the germline V gene (reference sequence). DNA for the CDR3: TGTGCCAGCAGTTTTACGGGTTCGATCTCCCCGCTAGCTTTCTTT. Amino acid sequence: CASSFTGSISPLAFF.

The gene calls are TRBV13 and TRBJ1-3; D is unclear. V was clipped by 2 bases and J by 0 bases, with 8 bases between them. Germline V gene sequence: CDR1 PRHDT, CDR2 FYEKMQ (reference sequence). The CDR3 contains 15 residues. The CDR3, as DNA: TGTGCCAGCAGCTTAAGGCAGTCCTCTGGAAACACCATATATTTT. Its translation: CASSLRQSSGNTIYF.

The chain uses TRBV18 and TRBJ1-2, with no clear D. V lost 2 bases and J 2 bases, leaving 6 bases between the germline ends. Per germline, CDR1 KGHSH and CDR2 LQKENI. The length of the CDR3 is 13 residues. In nucleotides, the CDR3 is TGTGCCAGCTCACCAGTCAGGAACTATGGCTACACCTTC. Protein sequence: CASSPVRNYGYTF. Drawing the rest from reference TRBV18 and TRBJ1-2, the complete variable domain is NAGVMQNPRHLVRRRGQEARLRCSPMKGHSHVYWYRQLPEEGLKFMVYLQKENIIDESGMPKERFSAEFPKEGPSILRIQQVVRGDSAAYFCASSPVRNYGYTFGSGTRLTVV.

This chain links TRBV6-1 with TRBJ1-5; no clear D. Germline V gene sequence: CDR1 MNHNS, CDR2 SASEGT. The length of the CDR3 is 14 residues. The V gene lost 7 bases and the J gene lost 0 bases, with 10 bases spanning the gap. Here the CDR3 reads CASTGPNSNQPQHF. The CDR3 coding sequence is TGTGCCAGCACCGGACCGAATAGCAATCAGCCCCAGCATTTT.

The rearrangement links TRBV19 to TRBJ2-7, with D possibly being TRBD1 or TRBD2 (6 bases each). The CDR3 is 14 amino acids. CDR1 LNHDA and CDR2 SQIVND come from the germline V gene (reference sequence). The V end was cut by 8 bases, the J end by 5 bases, with 19 bases between. In nucleotides, the CDR3 is TGTGCCAGTGATTATGGGGGGCGCAGCGACGAGCAGTACTTC. This sequence encodes CASDYGGRSDEQYF. Combining the CDR3 with reference TRBV19 and TRBJ2-7 gives the whole variable domain DGGITQSPKYLFRKEGQNVTLSCEQNLNHDAMYWYRQDPGQGLRLIYYSQIVNDFQKGDIAEGYSVSREKKESFPLTVTSAQKNPTAFYLCASDYGGRSDEQYFGPGTRLTVT.

The chain couples TRBV4-1 to TRBJ2-7; D call uncertain. Germline assignment: CDR1 MGHRA and CDR2 YSYEKL. CDR3 length equals 16 residues. Deletions cut 1 base from V and 4 bases from J, with 17 bases between. CDR3 protein: CASSQGVPLTRYEQYF. In nucleotides, the CDR3 is TGCGCCAGCAGCCAAGGGGTTCCCCTCACGCGATACGAGCAGTACTTC.

This clone was seen only once. The chain is built from TRBV6-5 and TRBJ2-2, with D hard to call. The V and J ends lost 7 bases and 3 bases respectively, with 9 bases between them. This CDR3 contains 13 residues. In germline, CDR1 is MNHEY, CDR2 SVGAGI. The CDR3 protein is CASNSGHTGELFF. CDR3 sequence (DNA): TGTGCCAGCAACTCGGGTCACACCGGGGAGCTGTTTTTT.

The chain links TRBV5-4 to TRBJ2-1; 16 bases are a match to TRBD2. CDR3 size: 18 residues. Germline trimming cut 3 bases from V and 6 bases from J; bases unmatched to any gene: 9. Per the germline V gene, CDR1 is SGHNT and CDR2 is YYREEE (reference sequence). The CDR3 region has the DNA TGTGCCAGCAGCTACGCGACGGGGACTAGCGGGAGGGTCAATGAGCAGTTCTTC. As protein: CASSYATGTSGRVNEQFF.

The J gene is TRBJ2-1, the V gene TRBV21-1; whether TRBD2, the table's D call, matches the DNA was not checked. TRBV21-1 is recorded as a pseudogene. This CDR3 has 17 amino acids. DNA for the CDR3: TGTGCCAGCAGCAAAAACGGTGGGGGTAGCGGGAGAAATGAGCAGTTCTTC. Translating gives CASSKNGGGSGRNEQFF.